This T cell receptor (beta chain) was identified during a study of T cell responses to AZD1222 COVID-19 vaccine. As for the study in general: Doses given second, at about 4 or about 12 weeks, were pooled. General study points: Repertoires were obtained only post-peak T cell response. Reports say nearly half of spike-specific TCRs go after unmutated variant regions. Donors were chiefly white British, with a greater number of females, and clonal diversity was perhaps underestimated.

Looked up from germline, CDR1 is LNHDA and CDR2 is SQIVND (reference sequence). V was pared by 3 bases and J by 0 bases, with 12 bases between. This CDR3 has 16 amino acids. Assay: immunoSEQ multiplex PCR; the TCRdb copy retains only in-frame clones and omits some. Among about 120,000 clones listed, 81% were seen once. In regard to this clone: Its antigen remains unknown.

The TCR sequence derives from an adult in good health. The chain carries TRBV19 and TRBJ1-3; D ambiguous. Specimen: peripheral blood, collected on day 0 of AZD1222 vaccination. CDR3: CASSMAARFSGNTIYF. The CDR3 DNA follows: TGTGCCAGTAGTATGGCGGCGCGGTTCTCTGGAAACACCATATATTTT.